The present T cell receptor beta chain was sequenced within a study of T cells in localized non-small cell lung cancer. Overall study findings and caveats: Clonality of T cells reached its maximum in uninvolved adjacent lung, surpassing tumor. Longer overall survival was associated with a higher density of T cells in the blood. Only one tumor region went through sequencing, so heterogeneity may still be there. A median of approximately 50 of the top 100 tumor clones appeared in adjacent lung, which was paired and uninvolved.

Assay used: immunoSEQ multiplex PCR; TCRdb lists only in-frame clones, some missing. The table includes about 70,000 clones, roughly nine tenths detected once. V was shortened by 2 bases and J by 6 bases, with 11 bases between the two germline ends. The CDR3 length is 15 residues. Germline V gene sequence: CDR1 SGHAT, CDR2 FQNNGV. Worth noting for this clone: Its specificity is unknown.

This specimen was peripheral blood, taken before any cancer treatment. The J gene is TRBJ1-6, the V gene TRBV11-2, with a possible D match to TRBD1 (6 bases). The sequence derives from a male donor aged 60 or over with stage III squamous cell lung carcinoma. The CDR3 DNA sequence: TGTGCCAGCAGCTTAAGGGGGTCTTTTAATTCACCCCTCCACTTT. Its protein product is CASSLRGSFNSPLHF.